Presented here are 17 T cell receptor beta chains from one specimen sequenced in a study of lymphopenia after photon versus proton radiotherapy. Sequencing used immunoSEQ multiplex PCR; TCRdb keeps in-frame clones, though not all of them. The repertoire holds about 160,000 clones, with approximately 86% as singletons. The source was peripheral blood, collected from a patient treated with photon-based radiotherapy. All receptors derive from a man aged 45 to 65 with gastric cancer.

In the case of this clone: The junction departs from the called germline gene at one end, perhaps through a read error. The genes are TRBV30 and TRBJ2-1; D unclear. The CDR3 spans 13 residues. The germline gives CDR1 GTSNPN, CDR2 SVGIG (reference sequence). CDR3 region: CAWRTRPYIEQFF. In nucleotides, the CDR3 is TGTGCCTGGAGAACCCGCCCGTACATTGAGCAGTTCTTC.

This chain joins TRBV10-3 and TRBJ1-3; D is uncertain. The CDR3 sequence is 15 residues long. In germline, CDR1 is ENHRY, CDR2 SYGVKD. V lost 5 bases and J lost 0, with 11 bases in between. CDR3 nucleotides: TGTGCCATCAGTCCAACGGTCTTCTCTGGAAACACCATATATTTT. Translation gives CAISPTVFSGNTIYF.

This chain joins TRBV6-5 and TRBJ1-1, with D maybe TRBD1 (6 bases). V shed 6 bases and J shed 0 bases, with 8 bases lying between them. The CDR3 extends over 13 amino acids. CDR1 MNHEY and CDR2 SVGAGI come from the germline V gene. The CDR3 loop reads CASRQGMNTEAFF. CDR3 in DNA: TGTGCCAGCAGACAGGGTATGAACACTGAAGCTTTCTTT.

The rearrangement uses TRBV18 and TRBJ1-6; D might be TRBD1 (6 bases). In germline, CDR1 is KGHSH, CDR2 LQKENI. The CDR3 has 16 amino acids. V lost 0 bases, J lost 8 bases, and 14 bases lay in between. The CDR3 bases are TGTGCCAGCTCACCACCGGCGGGGGGCCAAGATTCACCCCTCCACTTT. Its protein product is CASSPPAGGQDSPLHF.

The chain couples TRBV7-9 to TRBJ2-5; D not certain. Trimming took 0 bases from V and 1 from J, leaving 6 bases between them. CDR3 length: 14 amino acids. Looked up from germline, CDR1 is SEHNR and CDR2 is FQNEAQ (reference sequence). CDR3 nucleotide sequence: TGTGCCAGCAGCTTAGCCGGCTCCCAAGAGACCCAGTACTTC. Residues: CASSLAGSQETQYF.

The genes are TRBV28 and TRBJ2-1; D may be TRBD2 (5 bases). The CDR3 extends over 12 amino acids. V was pared by 5 bases and J by 8 bases, with 10 bases between. CDR1 is MDHEN, CDR2 SYDVKM, per germline. The CDR3 loop reads CASSPLVDEQFF. CDR3 DNA: TGTGCCAGCAGTCCACTAGTAGATGAGCAGTTCTTC.

This chain connects TRBV21-1 to TRBJ2-1; the table's TRBD2 call for D was not verified on the DNA. TRBV21-1 is annotated as a pseudogene. This CDR3 contains 17 residues. CDR3 region: CASSKVGGSKKNNEQFF. In DNA, the CDR3 is TGTGCCAGCAGCAAAGTCGGGGGAAGTAAGAAGAACAATGAGCAGTTCTTC.

The genes are TRBV7-6 and TRBJ2-2, with 7 bases that match TRBD1. Germline V gene sequence: CDR1 SGHVS, CDR2 FNYEAQ. The V and J ends lost 4 bases and 3 bases, in that order; junction bases with no gene match: 8. The CDR3 contains 16 residues. DNA for the CDR3: TGTGCCAGCAGCTCCGAACCGGGACAGTACACCGGGGAGCTGTTTTTT. It encodes CASSSEPGQYTGELFF. Filled out from reference TRBV7-6 and TRBJ2-2, the complete variable domain reads GAGVSQSPRYKVTKRGQDVALRCDPISGHVSLYWYRQALGQGPEFLTYFNYEAQQDKSGLPNDRFSAERPEGSISTLTIQRTEQRDSAMYRCASSSEPGQYTGELFFGEGSRLTVL.

V usage is TRBV5-1 and J usage is TRBJ1-2; 8 bases are a match to TRBD1. In germline, CDR1 is SGHRS, CDR2 YFSETQ. The junction had 11 bases not matched to a gene; V was cut back by 3 bases and J by 4 bases. There are 16 residues in the CDR3. The CDR3, as DNA: TGCGCCAGCAGCTCCTACCGGGACAGGATACCCTATGGCTACACCTTC. This encodes CASSSYRDRIPYGYTF. Combining the CDR3 with reference TRBV5-1 and TRBJ1-2 gives the whole variable domain KAGVTQTPRYLIKTRGQQVTLSCSPISGHRSVSWYQQTPGQGLQFLFEYFSETQRNKGNFPGRFSGRQFSNSRSEMNVSTLELGDSALYLCASSSYRDRIPYGYTFGSGTRLTVV.

The V call is TRBV2, the J call TRBJ1-4; D unclear. The ends were cut back, 7 bases at V and 5 bases at J, with 8 bases in the middle. The germline CDR1 and CDR2 sequences are SNHLY and FYNNEI. The CDR3 is 12 residues long. CDR3 coding DNA: TGTGCCAGCACTGGCTTAAATGAAAAACTGTTTTTT. Protein: CASTGLNEKLFF.

CDR3 nucleotide sequence: TGTGCCAGCAGCCAGGGACAGGGGGTCGAGCAGTACTTC. It translates to CASSQGQGVEQYF. This sequence joins TRBV7-9 and TRBJ2-7, with TRBD1 matching 11 bases. The germline CDR1 and CDR2 sequences are SEHNR and FQNEAQ (reference sequence). V shed 5 bases, J shed 6 bases, and the junction held 3 bases outside the gene matches. CDR3 length equals 13 residues.

This clone appeared once. This chain links TRBV27 with TRBJ1-1, with 7 bases aligning to TRBD1. V gave up 6 bases and J gave up 1 base; unmatched junction bases: 5. The CDR3 length is 14 residues. In germline, CDR1 is MNHEY, CDR2 SMNVEV (reference sequence). This CDR3 is CASRRQGGNTEAFF. CDR3 DNA sequence: TGTGCCAGCAGGAGACAGGGTGGGAACACTGAAGCTTTCTTT.

The chain recombines TRBV9 with TRBJ2-1; 8 bases are shared with TRBD1. The CDR3 extends over 14 amino acids. Per germline, CDR1 SGDLS and CDR2 YYNGEE. V shed 4 bases, J shed 4 bases, and the junction held 4 bases outside the gene matches. The CDR3 protein is CASSLGQGYNEQFF. The CDR3 DNA reads as TGTGCCAGCAGCCTTGGACAGGGATACAATGAGCAGTTCTTC. Variable domain in full (rest from reference TRBV9 and TRBJ2-1): DSGVTQTPKHLITATGQRVTLRCSPRSGDLSVYWYQQSLDQGLQFLIQYYNGEERAKGNILERFSAQQFPDLHSELNLSSLELGDSALYFCASSLGQGYNEQFFGPGTRLTVL.

The chain couples TRBV2 to TRBJ1-5; D not resolved. The germline CDR1 and CDR2 sequences are SNHLY and FYNNEI. The CDR3 totals 16 residues. V gave up 1 base and J gave up 3 bases, with 13 bases separating them. CDR3 sequence: CASSEGSAVTNQPQHF. The CDR3 region has the DNA TGTGCCAGCAGTGAAGGATCGGCAGTGACCAATCAGCCCCAGCATTTT.

This rearrangement joins TRBV7-9 to TRBJ2-7; D gene ambiguous. Germline V gene sequence: CDR1 SEHNR, CDR2 FQNEAQ (reference sequence). With 2 bases removed from V and 2 bases from J, the gap between germline ends came to 22 bases. The CDR3 runs 18 residues. DNA of the CDR3: TGTGCCAGCAGCTTATCGGATCTCGCGCGGACGAGTCCCTACGAGCAGTACTTC. Translated: CASSLSDLARTSPYEQYF.

This chain joins TRBV7-7 and TRBJ2-5, with 7 positions matching TRBD1. The germline V gene encodes CDR1 SSHAT and CDR2 FNYEAQ (reference sequence). The V and J ends lost 5 bases and 4 bases, in that order; junction bases with no gene match: 7. The CDR3 totals 14 residues. The CDR3 DNA sequence: TGTGCCAGCAGCCCGACAGGGAAGGGAGAGACCCAGTACTTC. Amino acids: CASSPTGKGETQYF.

The chain joins TRBV5-6 to TRBJ1-2; 8 nucleotides line up with TRBD1. This CDR3 has 15 amino acids. With V trimmed by 4 bases and J by 8 bases, 13 bases remained unmatched. From germline, CDR1 is SGHDT and CDR2 YYEEEE. The CDR3 spells CASSLRDRGLRGYTF. CDR3 coding DNA: TGTGCCAGCAGCCTTCGAGACAGGGGTCTAAGAGGCTACACCTTC.